These 10 T cell receptor beta chains share one sample of origin, sequenced in a study of blood T cell repertoires in COVID-19. Clones were sequenced by immunoSEQ multiplex PCR, and TCRdb holds only the in-frame ones, with some missing. The table has fewer than 350,000 clones, roughly 90% seen once. The sequencing input was peripheral blood. The receptors derive from a woman younger than 45 with COVID-19, enrolled during active disease.

V gene TRBV7-9 combines with J gene TRBJ2-1; 7 bases map to TRBD2. This CDR3 has 15 residues. Trimming cost V 4 bases and J 13 bases; bases outside gene matches: 16. Looked up from germline, CDR1 is SEHNR and CDR2 is FQNEAQ (reference sequence). CDR3 DNA: TGTGCCAGCAGCTCAACCGGGACTACTATAAACGAACAGTTCTTC. Protein product: CASSSTGTTINEQFF.

The rearrangement uses TRBV27 and TRBJ2-2, with 7 nucleotides matching TRBD1. The CDR3 contains 14 residues. The germline V gene has CDR1 MNHEY and CDR2 SMNVEV (reference sequence). The V gene end was trimmed by 6 bases and the J gene end by 5 bases; junction bases not matched to a gene: 6. Here the CDR3 reads CASRGGAVTGELFF. In DNA form, the CDR3 reads TGTGCCAGCAGAGGGGGCGCGGTTACCGGGGAGCTGTTTTTT.

This sequence joins TRBV3-1 (or the pseudogene TRBV3-2) and TRBJ1-3; D gene uncertain. V was clipped by 4 bases and J by 2 bases, with 9 bases between them. There are 14 residues in the CDR3. The V gene's germline CDR1 is LGHDT and CDR2 YNNKEL (reference sequence). The CDR3 bases are TGTGCCAGCAGCCGGCGGGAGGCTGGAAACACCATATATTTT. It specifies CASSRREAGNTIYF.

This sequence joins TRBV19 and TRBJ1-1; D may be TRBD1 (5 bases). Trimming removed 5 bases from V and 6 bases from J, with 13 bases in between. CDR3 length equals 13 residues. Germline V lookup: CDR1 LNHDA, CDR2 SQIVND (reference sequence). The chain's CDR3 is CASSAPGYSEAFF. For the CDR3, the DNA is TGTGCCAGTAGTGCGCCAGGGTATTCTGAAGCTTTCTTT.

The chain employs TRBV6-5 and TRBJ1-5, with 7 nucleotides matching TRBD1. The ends lost 6 bases at V and 13 bases at J; junction bases unmatched: 12. Germline assignment: CDR1 MNHEY and CDR2 SVGAGI. The CDR3 contains 13 residues. The CDR3 nucleotides read TGTGCCAGCAGCAAAGGAGAAGGGGGCTATCAGCATTTT. It yields the protein CASSKGEGGYQHF.

This clone appeared a single time. V usage is TRBV5-8 and J usage is TRBJ2-5; TRBD2 agrees at 9 bases. This CDR3 has 16 residues. Germline V lookup: CDR1 SGHTS, CDR2 YDEGEE. V shed 1 base and J 4 bases; nucleotides not matched to a gene: 8. The CDR3 protein is CASSLTPLAGRETQYF. The CDR3 DNA reads as TGTGCCAGCAGCTTGACCCCCCTAGCGGGAAGAGAGACCCAGTACTTC.

The chain joins TRBV28 to TRBJ1-6; TRBD1 matches 7 bases. The germline CDR1 and CDR2 sequences are MDHEN and SYDVKM. V trimming: 6 bases; J trimming: 6 bases; junction bases outside the gene matches: 8. The CDR3 length is 15 residues. The chain's CDR3 is CASRFRQGSNSPLHF. The CDR3 DNA is TGTGCCAGCAGATTTCGACAGGGAAGTAATTCACCCCTCCACTTT.

This sequence joins TRBV5-1 and TRBJ2-2; 12 positions agree with TRBD2. The CDR3 extends over 17 amino acids. CDR1 is SGHRS, CDR2 YFSETQ, per germline. V shed 3 bases and J 2 bases; nucleotides not matched to a gene: 5. The CDR3 DNA sequence: TGCGCCAGCAGCTCCCGGACTAGCGGGATTAACACCGGGGAGCTGTTTTTT. Amino acids: CASSSRTSGINTGELFF. Combining the CDR3 with reference TRBV5-1 and TRBJ2-2 gives the whole variable domain KAGVTQTPRYLIKTRGQQVTLSCSPISGHRSVSWYQQTPGQGLQFLFEYFSETQRNKGNFPGRFSGRQFSNSRSEMNVSTLELGDSALYLCASSSRTSGINTGELFFGEGSRLTVL.

This chain joins TRBV7-6 and TRBJ2-1; TRBD1 matches at 7 bases. The J segment lost 9 bases and the V segment lost 5 bases, leaving 7 bases of the junction unmatched. Germline V gene sequence: CDR1 SGHVS, CDR2 FNYEAQ. This CDR3 region has 13 residues. Here the CDR3 reads CASSTRDSLEQFF. CDR3 nucleotides: TGTGCCAGCAGCACACGGGACAGCCTTGAGCAGTTCTTC.

The J gene is TRBJ2-3, the V gene TRBV11-3; TRBD1 agrees at 10 bases. Unmatched junction bases numbered 4, after V lost 5 bases and J lost 2 bases. Per the germline V gene, CDR1 is SGHNT and CDR2 is YENEEA. CDR3 length equals 15 residues. As DNA, the CDR3 is TGTGCCAGCAGCGCCGGGACAGGGGACACAGATACGCAGTATTTT. Residues: CASSAGTGDTDTQYF.